Listed here is a single T cell receptor beta chain. An end of the junction differs from the germline gene, which may be a read error. The sample is drawn from a study of preoperative IRX-2 immunotherapy in early breast cancer. Stated treatment: preoperative locoregional IRX-2 cytokine immunotherapy. Samples came from a phase Ib trial of preoperative locoregional IRX-2 cytokine immunotherapy. Germline CDR1 reads PRHDT; CDR2 reads FYEKMQ (reference sequence). The CDR3 is 14 residues long. TCRdb's copy holds only in-frame clones and misses some; the assay was immunoSEQ multiplex PCR. Among over 55,000 clones listed, roughly 94% were seen once.

The chain carries TRBV13 and TRBJ2-1, with D unresolved. This clonotype originated in a human donor with breast cancer. Sample collection occurred from a patient treated with IRX-2 immunotherapy. CDR3 sequence reads: CASRHWGSSNEQFF. CDR3 DNA: TGTGCCAGCAGACACTGGGGATCCTCCAATGAGCAGTTCTTC.